The source of this TCR beta chain is a study of T cell clonotyping in hematopoietic cell transplantation. Whole-study context: Recipients' pretransplant samples followed cytoreduction. Study outcomes and limitations: Pathologically expanded recipient clonotypes increased progressively from day 30 to day 180 as diversity fell. At the given depth, recipient repertoires were over 95% de novo clonotypes.

The time point here: recipient sample about 28 days before transplant, after cytoreduction. Samples: about 28 days before transplant, then days 30, 100 and 180 after. TCRdb's table, derived via immunoSEQ multiplex PCR, lists solely in-frame clones and lacks some. The sample consists of approximately 42,000 clones, 85% of them appearing once. In the case of this clone: Its target is unknown.

Germline assignment: CDR1 SQVTM and CDR2 ANQGSEA. This CDR3 has 13 amino acids. Deletions cut 3 bases from V and 3 bases from J, with 10 bases between. The starting material was peripheral blood mononuclear cells, obtained before stem cell transplant. The origin of this receptor is a man in his fifties or sixties with acute myeloid leukemia. Some clones in this sample may be carry-over from other donors' samples. The chain recombines TRBV29-1 with TRBJ2-3, with TRBD1 as a possible D gene (6 bases). CDR3 residues: CSVDLQGTDTQYF. The CDR3 DNA reads TGCAGCGTTGATTTGCAGGGGACAGATACGCAGTATTTT.